This entry concerns a single TCR beta chain. The Susac syndrome patients fit the recently defined diagnostic criteria for definite or probable disease. Both CD4+ and CD8+ T cells were negatively isolated, and TEMRA cells underwent FACS enrichment. The source of the sample is a study of CD8 T cells in Susac syndrome. Random hexamers primed reverse transcription of about 0.45 to 1 ug RNA. The authors amplified TCR beta CDR3 across 54 Vbeta and 13 Jbeta using immunoSEQ multiplex PCR. Each CDR3 protein is one row after TCRdb ran MiXCR on the immunoSEQ multiplex PCR reads. The data contain 150,000 to 200,000 distinct CDR3 sequences, 95% of them singletons. There are 13 residues in the CDR3. Germline loops: CDR1 DFQATT, CDR2 SNEGSKA (reference sequence). Trimming cost V 3 bases and J 6 bases, with 11 bases left between them.

Sequencing input: CD4+ T cells from PBMCs. This receptor was identified in a human donor with Susac syndrome. V and J are TRBV20-1 and TRBJ2-2; maybe TRBD2 (5 bases). CDR3 DNA: TGCAGTGCTAGGGCTAGCTGGGCCGGGGAGCTGTTTTTT. Translating gives CSARASWAGELFF.